This T cell receptor beta chain was recovered during a study of blood T cell repertoires in COVID-19. Produced via immunoSEQ multiplex PCR; TCRdb's table is partial and in-frame only. This table has around 46,000 clones, about 87% appearing once. Only one count was recorded for this clone. Germline CDR1 is MDHEN and CDR2 is SYDVKM. V was pared by 6 bases and J by 3 bases, with 17 bases between. The CDR3 is 15 residues long. Sequencing was carried out using peripheral blood. This TCR was sampled from a middle-aged man with acute or convalescent COVID-19. V and J are TRBV28 and TRBJ1-1, with D possibly TRBD1 on 5 matching bases. CDR3 bases: TGTGCCAGCAGGGGGCCAGGTGTGGCGGACACTGAAGCTTTCTTT. Amino acids: CASRGPGVADTEAFF.